The 28 T cell receptor beta chains below come from one sample, sequenced in a study of blood T cell repertoires in COVID-19. Clones were sequenced by immunoSEQ multiplex PCR, and TCRdb holds only the in-frame ones, with some missing. The sample yields some 78,000 clones, approximately 80% seen once. Sequencing input: peripheral blood. Source of these receptors: a man aged 60 to 69 with active or convalescent COVID-19.

This chain links TRBV7-2 with TRBJ1-2; 8 bases map to TRBD1. The J segment lost 7 bases and the V segment lost 5 bases, leaving 9 bases of the junction unmatched. Germline V gene lookup returns CDR1 SGHTA and CDR2 FQGNSA. CDR3 length equals 14 residues. This chain's CDR3 is CASSPGPGGRGYTF. CDR3 nucleotide sequence: TGTGCCAGCAGCCCCGGACCAGGGGGCCGTGGCTACACCTTC.

This clone appeared a few times. The chain combines TRBV7-6 with TRBJ1-5; D is unresolved. V was cut by 1 base and J by 4 bases, with 14 bases left in between. Germline assignment: CDR1 SGHVS and CDR2 FNYEAQ. The CDR3 spans 16 residues. The CDR3 region is CASSLVPGEGNQPQHF. The CDR3 coding sequence is TGTGCCAGCAGCTTAGTTCCCGGCGAGGGAAATCAGCCCCAGCATTTT.

The chain combines TRBV5-1 with TRBJ2-3, with D unclear. This CDR3 has 11 residues. CDR1 is SGHRS, CDR2 YFSETQ, per germline. V lost 0 bases and J 14 bases, leaving 10 bases between the germline ends. The DNA of the CDR3 is TGCGCCAGCAGCTTGGACTATTTTCTGTATTTT. This encodes CASSLDYFLYF.

This clone was seen a few times. The CDR3 loop is CASSIDRGARGYTF. The CDR3 DNA is TGTGCCAGTAGTATAGATCGGGGGGCGCGAGGCTACACCTTC. The gene calls are TRBV19 and TRBJ1-2; D is possibly TRBD1 (6 bases). The length of the CDR3 is 14 residues. The V gene's germline CDR1 is LNHDA and CDR2 SQIVND (reference sequence). Trimming shortened V by 0 bases and J by 8 bases, and 13 bases separated the two germline ends. Full variable domain (outside the CDR3, taken from reference TRBV19 and TRBJ1-2): DGGITQSPKYLFRKEGQNVTLSCEQNLNHDAMYWYRQDPGQGLRLIYYSQIVNDFQKGDIAEGYSVSREKKESFPLTVTSAQKNPTAFYLCASSIDRGARGYTFGSGTRLTVV.

J is TRBJ2-5 and V is TRBV6-1, with a tentative D call TRBD2 (5 bases). This CDR3 comprises 15 residues. The V end was cut by 2 bases, the J end by 4 bases, with 14 bases between. The germline gives CDR1 MNHNS, CDR2 SASEGT. CDR3 DNA: TGTGCCAGCAGTGAATTTCCGGGGTCGGGAGAGACCCAGTACTTC. This codes for CASSEFPGSGETQYF.

The V call is TRBV7-2, the J call TRBJ2-3; TRBD1 might be the D (6 bases). Germline CDR1 and CDR2: SGHTA and FQGNSA. Trimming stripped 8 bases from V and 5 bases from J, with 20 bases between. The CDR3 totals 15 residues. The CDR3, as DNA: TGTGCCAGCCGCCAGGGGTTGTCGGGTGGAGATACGCAGTATTTT. This gives the protein CASRQGLSGGDTQYF.

The genes are TRBV6-6 and TRBJ1-6; D not resolved. The germline V gene has CDR1 MNHNY and CDR2 SVGAGI (reference sequence). This CDR3 is 14 amino acids long. Trimming removed 6 bases at V and 5 bases at J, with 11 bases between. DNA of the CDR3: TGTGCCAGCAGAGCGGGGTTCCATAATTCACCCCTCCACTTT. Residues: CASRAGFHNSPLHF.

On this clone: Additional DNA sequences in this sample encode the identical CDR3. V and J are TRBV30 and TRBJ2-3; D gene unclear. Germline V gene lookup returns CDR1 GTSNPN and CDR2 SVGIG (reference sequence). The CDR3 loop spans 12 amino acids. V gave up 2 bases and J gave up 1 base, with 4 bases separating them. In nucleotides, the CDR3 is TGTGCCTGGAGTACGGGCACAGATACGCAGTATTTT. Amino acids: CAWSTGTDTQYF.

The V gene is TRBV5-1, the J gene TRBJ2-3, with TRBD1 matching over 7 bases. The germline gives CDR1 SGHRS, CDR2 YFSETQ. Losses at the gene ends were 1 base for V and 0 bases for J; bases not matched to a gene: 2. The CDR3 has 15 residues. CDR3 in amino acids: CASSLWTGSTDTQYF. CDR3 in DNA: TGCGCCAGCAGCTTGTGGACAGGTAGCACAGATACGCAGTATTTT.

J is TRBJ1-5 and V is TRBV4-1; D not resolved. V was clipped by 0 bases and J by 0 bases, with 6 bases between them. CDR3 length equals 15 residues. Per germline, CDR1 MGHRA and CDR2 YSYEKL. CDR3 coding DNA: TGCGCCAGCAGCCAAGATTACAGTAGCAATCAGCCCCAGCATTTT. Amino acids: CASSQDYSSNQPQHF.

This rearrangement joins TRBV5-5 to TRBJ1-4; 7 bases match TRBD1. CDR3 size: 16 residues. With 4 bases clipped from V and 6 bases from J, the junction kept 12 bases outside the gene matches. Germline CDR1 is SGHKS and CDR2 is YYEKEE (reference sequence). This CDR3 reads CASSRNLQGPDEKLFF. CDR3 nucleotides: TGTGCCAGCAGCAGGAACCTACAGGGGCCCGATGAAAAACTGTTTTTT.

The V gene is TRBV19, the J gene TRBJ2-3, with 7 bases that match TRBD2. The germline V gene encodes CDR1 LNHDA and CDR2 SQIVND (reference sequence). The CDR3 runs 18 residues. V was pared by 5 bases and J by 1 base, with 15 bases of the junction left unmatched. The chain's CDR3 is CASSYPASVGGGTDTQYF. In nucleotides, the CDR3 is TGTGCCAGTAGTTACCCGGCGAGTGTGGGGGGGGGCACAGATACGCAGTATTTT.

The J gene is TRBJ1-1, the V gene TRBV11-2; 8 bases map to TRBD1. Germline CDR1 and CDR2: SGHAT and FQNNGV. After removal of 2 bases from V and 4 bases from J, the junction contained 3 bases not matched to a gene. The CDR3 extends over 14 amino acids. CDR3 sequence reads: CASSLQGAGTEAFF. In DNA form, the CDR3 reads TGTGCCAGCAGCTTACAGGGGGCTGGCACTGAAGCTTTCTTT.

This clone showed up just a few times. The chain has TRBV19 and TRBJ1-5; 10 bases fit TRBD1. The ends lost 2 bases at V and 3 bases at J; junction bases unmatched: 4. The CDR3 loop spans 16 amino acids. CDR1 is LNHDA, CDR2 SQIVND, per germline (reference sequence). CDR3 region: CASSITGQGSNQPQHF. The CDR3 bases are TGTGCCAGTAGTATAACGGGACAGGGGTCCAATCAGCCCCAGCATTTT.

V and J are TRBV5-6 and TRBJ1-2; D may be TRBD1 (6 bases). The germline V gene encodes CDR1 SGHDT and CDR2 YYEEEE. The CDR3 consists of 15 residues. V was pared by 4 bases and J by 3 bases, with 16 bases between. CDR3 protein: CASSVRTVLHYGYTF. The CDR3 DNA follows: TGTGCCAGCAGCGTTCGGACAGTTCTCCACTATGGCTACACCTTC.

This clone occurred once. The chain has TRBV25-1 and TRBJ1-5; D uncertain. Germline values: CDR1 MGHDK, CDR2 SYGVNS. CDR3 length equals 14 residues. Deletions cut 4 bases from V and 3 bases from J, with 10 bases between. CDR3 sequence (DNA): TGTGCCAGCAGTGGTCCAGGAAACAATCAGCCCCAGCATTTT. Translating it yields CASSGPGNNQPQHF.

V gene TRBV19 combines with J gene TRBJ1-2; D is possibly TRBD1 (5 bases). CDR3 length equals 14 residues. Germline V lookup: CDR1 LNHDA, CDR2 SQIVND (reference sequence). V lost 3 bases and J lost 4, with 12 bases in between. The CDR3 sequence is CASSMGRGSYGYTF. CDR3 nucleotide sequence: TGTGCCAGTAGTATGGGACGGGGGAGCTATGGCTACACCTTC.

The chain couples TRBV7-9 to TRBJ2-3; TRBD2 matches 9 bases. With V trimmed by 3 bases and J by 4 bases, 5 bases remained unmatched. Germline V lookup: CDR1 SEHNR, CDR2 FQNEAQ (reference sequence). The length of the CDR3 is 15 residues. CDR3 in amino acids: CASSFSGGGADTQYF. In DNA, the CDR3 is TGTGCCAGCAGCTTTAGCGGGGGTGGTGCAGATACGCAGTATTTT. Drawing the rest from reference TRBV7-9 and TRBJ2-3, the complete variable domain is DTGVSQNPRHKITKRGQNVTFRCDPISEHNRLYWYRQTLGQGPEFLTYFQNEAQLEKSRLLSDRFSAERPKGSFSTLEIQRTEQGDSAMYLCASSFSGGGADTQYFGPGTRLTVL.

V usage is TRBV5-6 and J usage is TRBJ1-6, with 9 bases that match TRBD1. This CDR3 has 15 residues. Germline V gene lookup returns CDR1 SGHDT and CDR2 YYEEEE. Trimming cost V 4 bases and J 10 bases; bases outside gene matches: 9. The CDR3 DNA follows: TGTGCCAGCAGCGGAATCGGGACAGGGTGGTCACCCCTCCACTTT. It is translated as CASSGIGTGWSPLHF.

The rearrangement joins TRBV11-2 to TRBJ2-7, with 14 bases that match TRBD2. Germline CDR1 reads SGHAT; CDR2 reads FQNNGV. The CDR3 consists of 17 residues. The V segment lost 5 bases and the J segment 0 bases; nucleotides outside the gene matches: 6. CDR3 nucleotide sequence: TGTGCCAGCAGCAGCGGAGGGACTAGCGGGGGCTCCTACGAGCAGTACTTC. This translates into CASSSGGTSGGSYEQYF.

CDR3 DNA: TGTGCCAGCAGCTTCCCTAACCGCCGCGGGGGGGCGGAAGATACGCAGTATTTT. It translates to CASSFPNRRGGAEDTQYF. The rearrangement links TRBV5-6 to TRBJ2-3; 9 bases line up with TRBD2. The CDR3 totals 18 residues. With V trimmed by 2 bases and J by 5 bases, 15 bases remained unmatched. Per the germline V gene, CDR1 is SGHDT and CDR2 is YYEEEE.

The V call is TRBV3-1 (or the pseudogene TRBV3-2), the J call TRBJ2-1, with 11 bases fitting TRBD2. The CDR3 covers 17 residues. From germline, CDR1 is LGHDT and CDR2 YNNKEL (reference sequence). Germline trimming cut 2 bases from V and 6 bases from J; bases unmatched to any gene: 9. CDR3 amino acids: CASSQPLLAGEANEQFF. In DNA, the CDR3 is TGTGCCAGCAGCCAACCCCTACTAGCGGGGGAGGCCAATGAGCAGTTCTTC.

The rearrangement joins TRBV5-1 to TRBJ2-3, with D unresolved. The V gene's germline CDR1 is SGHRS and CDR2 YFSETQ. The CDR3 runs to 15 residues. Trimming removed 0 bases at V and 1 base at J, with 9 bases between. CDR3 sequence reads: CASSLGQVGTDTQYF. The CDR3 coding sequence is TGCGCCAGCAGCTTGGGGCAGGTCGGCACAGATACGCAGTATTTT. The entire variable domain, with the rest obtained from reference TRBV5-1 and TRBJ2-3, is as follows: KAGVTQTPRYLIKTRGQQVTLSCSPISGHRSVSWYQQTPGQGLQFLFEYFSETQRNKGNFPGRFSGRQFSNSRSEMNVSTLELGDSALYLCASSLGQVGTDTQYFGPGTRLTVL.

The chain is built from TRBV7-9 and TRBJ1-2, with 10 bases lining up with TRBD1. The CDR3 runs 15 residues. Trimming removed 5 bases from V and 4 bases from J; junction bases left unmatched: 7. Germline CDR1 and CDR2: SEHNR and FQNEAQ (reference sequence). This CDR3 is CASSKAGQGLYGYTF. In nucleotides, the CDR3 is TGTGCCAGCAGCAAGGCGGGACAGGGGCTCTATGGCTACACCTTC.

The chain has TRBV7-9 and TRBJ2-1, with TRBD2 identical over 9 bases. CDR1 and CDR2 from the germline V gene are SEHNR and FQNEAQ (reference sequence). This CDR3 region has 16 residues. Trimming took 5 bases from V and 7 from J; bases not matched to a gene: 12. The CDR3 reads CASSPTGGLALNEQFF. The CDR3 DNA reads TGTGCCAGCAGCCCGACCGGCGGACTAGCGTTAAATGAGCAGTTCTTC.

This clone was detected only a few times. The rearrangement links TRBV18 to TRBJ1-2; 8 nucleotides align to TRBD1. Trimming cost V 2 bases and J 8 bases; bases outside gene matches: 7. The CDR3 spans 14 residues. Germline V CDR1 and CDR2: KGHSH, LQKENI. Written as DNA, the CDR3 is TGTGCCAGCTCACCAAGGCTGGACAGGGACGGCTACACCTTC. Protein product: CASSPRLDRDGYTF.

This clone was counted once. V is TRBV29-1 and J is TRBJ2-7; 8 bases match TRBD1. This CDR3 is 15 amino acids long. The germline V gene encodes CDR1 SQVTM and CDR2 ANQGSEA. Germline trimming cut 7 bases from V and 7 bases from J; bases unmatched to any gene: 18. The CDR3 sequence is CSAASGQGVLAEQYF. CDR3 DNA: TGCAGCGCGGCCTCTGGACAGGGTGTTTTGGCGGAGCAGTACTTC.

V and J are TRBV9 and TRBJ2-5; 12 bases fit TRBD2. CDR3 length: 16 amino acids. The trim removed 4 bases at V and 3 bases at J, leaving 7 bases unmatched. The germline V gene encodes CDR1 SGDLS and CDR2 YYNGEE. CDR3 DNA sequence: TGTGCCAGCAGCATGACTAGCGGGGGTCCTAAAGAGACCCAGTACTTC. Translation: CASSMTSGGPKETQYF.